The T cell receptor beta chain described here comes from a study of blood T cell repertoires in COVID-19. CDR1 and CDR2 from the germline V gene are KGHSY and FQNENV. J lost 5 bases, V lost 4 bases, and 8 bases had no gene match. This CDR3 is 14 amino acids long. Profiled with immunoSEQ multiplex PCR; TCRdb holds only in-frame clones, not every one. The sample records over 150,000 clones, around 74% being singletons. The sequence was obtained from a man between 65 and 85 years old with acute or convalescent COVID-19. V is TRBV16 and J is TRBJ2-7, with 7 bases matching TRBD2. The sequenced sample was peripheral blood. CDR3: CASSRPGGIHEQYF. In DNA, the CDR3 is TGTGCCAGCAGCCGCCCGGGGGGAATCCACGAGCAGTACTTC.